This TCR beta chain stems from a study of CD8+ T cells in alopecia areata. Whole-study context: Treated patients swallowed 5 to 10 mg of oral tofacitinib twice daily. Whole-study findings and limits: Persistence in scalp and blood during tofacitinib was observed for many expanded lesional clones. Mice gave a clearer picture of TCR sharing than patients did, possibly for HLA-related reasons.

Specified treatment: oral pan-JAK inhibitor, 5-10 mg twice daily. After removal of 6 bases from V and 2 bases from J, the junction contained 3 bases not matched to a gene. CDR1 is SQVTM, CDR2 ANQGSEA, per germline. The CDR3 spans 12 residues. A remark on this clone: Antigen unknown.

Sequencing templates came from extracted RNA that was reverse transcribed into cDNA. This table comes from immunoSEQ multiplex PCR, and its TCRdb copy is limited to in-frame clones, with some not included. The repertoire holds more than 100,000 clones, with 65% to 90% as singletons. Source: CD8+ T cells sorted from blood, taken at roughly week 30, from a patient treated with tofacitinib. The TCR comes from a human donor with alopecia areata. The chain has TRBV29-1 and TRBJ1-2; 7 bases map to TRBD1. The CDR3: CSVLTGNYGYTF. The DNA of the CDR3 is TGCAGCGTCTTGACAGGGAACTATGGCTACACCTTC.